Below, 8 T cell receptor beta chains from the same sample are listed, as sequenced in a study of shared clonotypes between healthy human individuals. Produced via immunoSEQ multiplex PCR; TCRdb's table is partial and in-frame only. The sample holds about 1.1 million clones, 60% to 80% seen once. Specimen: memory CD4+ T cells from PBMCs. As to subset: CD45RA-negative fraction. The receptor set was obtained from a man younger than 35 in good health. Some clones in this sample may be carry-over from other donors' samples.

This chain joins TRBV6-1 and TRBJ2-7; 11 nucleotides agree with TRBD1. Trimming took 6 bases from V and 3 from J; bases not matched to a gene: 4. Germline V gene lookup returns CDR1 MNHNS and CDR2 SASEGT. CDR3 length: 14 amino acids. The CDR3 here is CASRAGTGGYEQYF. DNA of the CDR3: TGTGCCAGCAGAGCCGGGACAGGGGGCTACGAGCAGTACTTC.

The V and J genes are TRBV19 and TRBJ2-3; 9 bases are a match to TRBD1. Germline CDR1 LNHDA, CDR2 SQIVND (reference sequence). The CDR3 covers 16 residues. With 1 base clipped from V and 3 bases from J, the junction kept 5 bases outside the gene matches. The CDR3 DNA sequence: TGTGCCAGTAGTATAGGATACAGGGGGCCGACAGATACGCAGTATTTT. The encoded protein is CASSIGYRGPTDTQYF. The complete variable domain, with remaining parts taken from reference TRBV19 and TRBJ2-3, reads DGGITQSPKYLFRKEGQNVTLSCEQNLNHDAMYWYRQDPGQGLRLIYYSQIVNDFQKGDIAEGYSVSREKKESFPLTVTSAQKNPTAFYLCASSIGYRGPTDTQYFGPGTRLTVL.

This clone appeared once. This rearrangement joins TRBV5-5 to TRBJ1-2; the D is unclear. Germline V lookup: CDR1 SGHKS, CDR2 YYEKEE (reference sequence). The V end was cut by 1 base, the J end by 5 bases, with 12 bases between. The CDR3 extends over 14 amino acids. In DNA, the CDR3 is TGTGCCAGCAGCTTGCGCAGATACTTGTATGGCTACACCTTC. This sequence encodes CASSLRRYLYGYTF.

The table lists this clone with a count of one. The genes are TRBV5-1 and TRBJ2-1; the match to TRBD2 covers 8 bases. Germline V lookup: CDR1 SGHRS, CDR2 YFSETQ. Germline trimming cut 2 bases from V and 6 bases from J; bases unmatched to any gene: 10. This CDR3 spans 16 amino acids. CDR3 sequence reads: CASSLKFAGGGNEQFF. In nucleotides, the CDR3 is TGCGCCAGCAGCTTAAAATTTGCGGGGGGCGGCAATGAGCAGTTCTTC.

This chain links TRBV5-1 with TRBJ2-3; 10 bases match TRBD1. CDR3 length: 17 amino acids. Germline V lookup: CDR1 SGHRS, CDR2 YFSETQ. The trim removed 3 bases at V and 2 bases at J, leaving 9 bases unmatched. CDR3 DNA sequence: TGCGCCAGCAGCTCCATCGGCGGGACAGGGGACACAGATACGCAGTATTTT. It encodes CASSSIGGTGDTDTQYF.

CDR3 coding DNA: TGTGCCAGCAGCCGAGACAGGGTCGCAGAGACCCAGTACTTC. Protein sequence: CASSRDRVAETQYF. The chain combines TRBV7-2 with TRBJ2-5, with 7 bases that match TRBD1. This CDR3 has 14 residues. The V and J ends lost 5 bases and 4 bases, in that order; junction bases with no gene match: 7. Germline CDR1 is SGHTA and CDR2 is FQGNSA.

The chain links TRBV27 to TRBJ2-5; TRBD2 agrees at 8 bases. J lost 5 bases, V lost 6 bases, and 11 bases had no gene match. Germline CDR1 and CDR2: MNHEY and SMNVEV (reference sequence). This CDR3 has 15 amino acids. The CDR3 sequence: CASSSLAGGRETQYF. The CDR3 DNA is TGTGCCAGCAGCTCGCTCGCGGGAGGTCGGGAGACCCAGTACTTC.

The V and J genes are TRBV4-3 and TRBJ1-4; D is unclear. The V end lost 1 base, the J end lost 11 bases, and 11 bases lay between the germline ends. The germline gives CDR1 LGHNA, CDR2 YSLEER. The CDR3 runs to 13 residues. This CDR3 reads CASSQVFAEKLFF. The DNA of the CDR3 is TGCGCCAGCAGCCAAGTATTCGCGGAGAAACTGTTTTTT.